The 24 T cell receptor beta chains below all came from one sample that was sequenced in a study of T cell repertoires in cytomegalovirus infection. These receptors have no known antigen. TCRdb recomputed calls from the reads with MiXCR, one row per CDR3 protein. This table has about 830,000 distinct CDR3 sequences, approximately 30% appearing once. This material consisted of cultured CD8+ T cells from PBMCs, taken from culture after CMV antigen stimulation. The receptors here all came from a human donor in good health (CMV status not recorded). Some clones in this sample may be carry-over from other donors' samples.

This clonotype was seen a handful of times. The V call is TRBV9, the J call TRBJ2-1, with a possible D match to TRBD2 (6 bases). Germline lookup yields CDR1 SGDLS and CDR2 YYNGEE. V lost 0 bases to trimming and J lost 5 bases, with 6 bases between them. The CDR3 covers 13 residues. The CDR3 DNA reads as TGTGCCAGCAGCGTAGGGGGGGACAATGAGCAGTTCTTC. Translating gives CASSVGGDNEQFF. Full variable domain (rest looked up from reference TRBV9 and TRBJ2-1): DSGVTQTPKHLITATGQRVTLRCSPRSGDLSVYWYQQSLDQGLQFLIQYYNGEERAKGNILERFSAQQFPDLHSELNLSSLELGDSALYFCASSVGGDNEQFFGPGTRLTVL.

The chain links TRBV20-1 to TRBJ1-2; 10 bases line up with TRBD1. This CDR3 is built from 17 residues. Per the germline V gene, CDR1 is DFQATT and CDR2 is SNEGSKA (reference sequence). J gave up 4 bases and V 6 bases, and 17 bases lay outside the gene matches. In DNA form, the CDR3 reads TGCAGTGCAGACCCAACGGTCCGGGACAGGGGTATCTATGGCTACACCTTC. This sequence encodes CSADPTVRDRGIYGYTF.

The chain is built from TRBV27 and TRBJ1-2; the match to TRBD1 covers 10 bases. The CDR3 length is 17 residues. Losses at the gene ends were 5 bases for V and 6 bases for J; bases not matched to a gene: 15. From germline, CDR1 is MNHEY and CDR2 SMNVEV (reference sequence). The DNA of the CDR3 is TGTGCCAGCAGTCCCCTCCCGGGACAGGGGCCCGATGATGGCTACACCTTC. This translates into CASSPLPGQGPDDGYTF.

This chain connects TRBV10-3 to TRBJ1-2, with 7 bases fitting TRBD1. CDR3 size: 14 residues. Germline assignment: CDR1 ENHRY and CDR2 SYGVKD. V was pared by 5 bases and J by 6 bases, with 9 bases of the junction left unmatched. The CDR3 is CAISKTGDRNGYTF. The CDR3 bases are TGTGCCATCAGTAAAACAGGGGATCGGAATGGCTACACCTTC.

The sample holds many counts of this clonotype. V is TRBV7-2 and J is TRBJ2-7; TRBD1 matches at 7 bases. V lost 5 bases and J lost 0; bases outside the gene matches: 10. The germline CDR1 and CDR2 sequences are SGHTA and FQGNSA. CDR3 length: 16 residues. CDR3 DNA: TGTGCCAGCAGCCCCCCCCCAGGGGGATCCTCCTACGAGCAGTACTTC. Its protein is CASSPPPGGSSYEQYF.

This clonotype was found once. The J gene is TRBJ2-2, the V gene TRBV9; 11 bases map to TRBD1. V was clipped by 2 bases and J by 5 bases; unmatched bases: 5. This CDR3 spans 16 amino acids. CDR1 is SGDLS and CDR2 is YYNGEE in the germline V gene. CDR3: CASSVPGQGGTGELFF. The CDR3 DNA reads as TGTGCCAGCAGCGTTCCGGGACAGGGGGGGACCGGGGAGCTGTTTTTT.

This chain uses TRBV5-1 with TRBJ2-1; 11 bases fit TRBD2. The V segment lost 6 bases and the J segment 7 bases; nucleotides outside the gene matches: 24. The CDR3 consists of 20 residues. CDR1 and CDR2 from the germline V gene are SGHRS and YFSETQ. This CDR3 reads CASTPRTVAGGDYRGNEQFF. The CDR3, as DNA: TGCGCCAGCACCCCAAGGACAGTAGCGGGGGGGGACTACCGGGGGAATGAGCAGTTCTTC.

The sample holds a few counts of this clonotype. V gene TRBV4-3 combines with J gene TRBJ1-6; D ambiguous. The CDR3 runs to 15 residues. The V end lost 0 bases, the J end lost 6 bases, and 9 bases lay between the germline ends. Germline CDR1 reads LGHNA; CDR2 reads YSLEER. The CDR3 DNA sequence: TGCGCCAGCAGCCAAGATCGGGCAGTTAATTCACCCCTCCACTTT. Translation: CASSQDRAVNSPLHF.

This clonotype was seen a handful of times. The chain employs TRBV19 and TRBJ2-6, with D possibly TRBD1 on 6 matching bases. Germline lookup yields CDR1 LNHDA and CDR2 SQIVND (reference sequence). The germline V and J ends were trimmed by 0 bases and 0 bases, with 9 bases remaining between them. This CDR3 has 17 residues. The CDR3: CASSIDGQSSGANVLTF. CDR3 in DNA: TGTGCCAGTAGTATAGACGGACAGAGCTCTGGGGCCAACGTCCTGACTTTC.

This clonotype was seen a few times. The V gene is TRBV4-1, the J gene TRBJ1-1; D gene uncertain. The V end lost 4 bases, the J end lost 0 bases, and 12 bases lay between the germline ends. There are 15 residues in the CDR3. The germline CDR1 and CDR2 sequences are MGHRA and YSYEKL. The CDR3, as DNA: TGCGCCAGCAGCCGACGGGGTACTATGAACACTGAAGCTTTCTTT. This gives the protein CASSRRGTMNTEAFF.

The CDR3 nucleotides read TGTGCCAGCAGTTTAGAAGGGGCAACTGAAGCTTTCTTT. It specifies CASSLEGATEAFF. The chain is built from TRBV12-3 or TRBV12-4 and TRBJ1-1; D possibly corresponds to TRBD1 (5 bases). V shed 1 base and J shed 5 bases, with 8 bases lying between them. This CDR3 contains 13 residues.

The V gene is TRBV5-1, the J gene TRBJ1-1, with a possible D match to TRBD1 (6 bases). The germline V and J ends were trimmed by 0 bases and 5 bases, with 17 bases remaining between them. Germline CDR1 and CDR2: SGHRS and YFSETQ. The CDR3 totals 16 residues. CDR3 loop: CASSLDGARGDTEAFF. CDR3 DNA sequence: TGCGCCAGCAGCTTGGACGGGGCGAGGGGGGATACTGAAGCTTTCTTT. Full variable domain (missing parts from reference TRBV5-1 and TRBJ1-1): KAGVTQTPRYLIKTRGQQVTLSCSPISGHRSVSWYQQTPGQGLQFLFEYFSETQRNKGNFPGRFSGRQFSNSRSEMNVSTLELGDSALYLCASSLDGARGDTEAFFGQGTRLTVV.

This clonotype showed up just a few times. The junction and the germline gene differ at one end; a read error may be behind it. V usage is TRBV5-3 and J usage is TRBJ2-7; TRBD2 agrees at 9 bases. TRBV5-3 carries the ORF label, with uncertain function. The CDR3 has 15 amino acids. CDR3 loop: CASSSMRGGVYEQYF. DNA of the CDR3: TGTGCCAGCAGCTCGATGCGGGGGGGAGTTTACGAGCAGTACTTC.

The CDR3, as DNA: TGTGCCAGCAGTGGGACCGCCGCCCGGTACAATCAGCCCCAGCATTTT. It codes for CASSGTAARYNQPQHF. The J gene is TRBJ1-5, the V gene TRBV6-6; D might be TRBD1 (5 bases). CDR1 MNHNY and CDR2 SVGAGI come from the germline V gene (reference sequence). The CDR3 extends over 16 amino acids. Trimming stripped 5 bases from V and 3 bases from J, with 17 bases between.

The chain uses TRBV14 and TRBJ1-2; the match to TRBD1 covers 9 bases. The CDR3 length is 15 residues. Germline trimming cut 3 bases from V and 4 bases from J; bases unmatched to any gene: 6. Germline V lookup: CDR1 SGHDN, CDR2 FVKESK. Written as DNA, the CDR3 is TGTGCCAGCAGCCAGGGACAGGGCTGGGGCTATGGCTACACCTTC. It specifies CASSQGQGWGYGYTF.

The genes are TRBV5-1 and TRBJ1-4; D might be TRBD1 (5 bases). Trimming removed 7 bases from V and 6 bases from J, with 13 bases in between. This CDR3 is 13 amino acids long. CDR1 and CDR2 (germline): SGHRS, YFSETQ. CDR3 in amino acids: CASHSGTDEKLFF. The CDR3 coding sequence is TGCGCCAGCCATTCCGGGACGGATGAAAAACTGTTTTTT. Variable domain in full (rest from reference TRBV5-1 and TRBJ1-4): KAGVTQTPRYLIKTRGQQVTLSCSPISGHRSVSWYQQTPGQGLQFLFEYFSETQRNKGNFPGRFSGRQFSNSRSEMNVSTLELGDSALYLCASHSGTDEKLFFGSGTQLSVL.

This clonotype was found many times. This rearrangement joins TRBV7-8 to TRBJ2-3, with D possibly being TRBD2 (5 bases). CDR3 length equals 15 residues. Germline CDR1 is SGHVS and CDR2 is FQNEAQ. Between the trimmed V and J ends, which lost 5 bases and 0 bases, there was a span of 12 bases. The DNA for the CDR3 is TGTGCCAGCAGCCAAGGCCGGGGTAGCACAGATACGCAGTATTTT. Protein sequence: CASSQGRGSTDTQYF.

The CDR3 sequence: CASSYSGGWESGNTIYF. For the CDR3, the DNA is TGTGCCAGCAGTTACTCGGGAGGGTGGGAATCTGGAAACACCATATATTTT. The chain couples TRBV6-6 to TRBJ1-3; D not certain. This CDR3 has 17 residues. V was pared by 0 bases and J by 1 base, with 13 bases between. Germline values: CDR1 MNHNY, CDR2 SVGAGI (reference sequence).

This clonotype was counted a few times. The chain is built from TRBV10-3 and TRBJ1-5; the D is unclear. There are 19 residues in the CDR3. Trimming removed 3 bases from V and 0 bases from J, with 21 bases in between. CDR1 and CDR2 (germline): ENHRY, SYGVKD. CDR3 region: CAISEHQEDGKYSNQPQHF. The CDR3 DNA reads TGTGCCATCAGTGAACACCAGGAGGACGGGAAATATAGCAATCAGCCCCAGCATTTT.

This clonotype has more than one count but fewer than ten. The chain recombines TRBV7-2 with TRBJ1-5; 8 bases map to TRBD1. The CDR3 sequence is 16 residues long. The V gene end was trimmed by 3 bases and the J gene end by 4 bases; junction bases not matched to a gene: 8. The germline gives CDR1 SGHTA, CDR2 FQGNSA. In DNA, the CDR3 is TGTGCCAGCAGCTTCGGACGGGACAGGTATAATCAGCCCCAGCATTTT. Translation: CASSFGRDRYNQPQHF.

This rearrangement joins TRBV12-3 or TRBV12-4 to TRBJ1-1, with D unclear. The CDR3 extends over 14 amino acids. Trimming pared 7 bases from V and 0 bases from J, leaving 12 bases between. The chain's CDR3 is CASTAKLVNTEAFF. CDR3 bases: TGTGCCAGCACGGCGAAGTTGGTGAACACTGAAGCTTTCTTT.

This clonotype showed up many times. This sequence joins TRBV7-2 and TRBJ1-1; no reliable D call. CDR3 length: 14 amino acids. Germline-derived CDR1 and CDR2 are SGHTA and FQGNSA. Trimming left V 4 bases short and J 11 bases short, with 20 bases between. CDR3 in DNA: TGTGCCAGCAGCTCGGATCTCGTCGAAGGGCTGGCTTTCTTT. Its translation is CASSSDLVEGLAFF.

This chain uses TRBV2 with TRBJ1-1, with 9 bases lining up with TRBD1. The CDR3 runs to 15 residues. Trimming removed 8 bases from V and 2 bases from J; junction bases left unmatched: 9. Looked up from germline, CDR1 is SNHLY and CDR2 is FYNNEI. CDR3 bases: TGTGCCAGCCACCCGGGACAGGGACCTAACACTGAAGCTTTCTTT. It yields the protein CASHPGQGPNTEAFF.

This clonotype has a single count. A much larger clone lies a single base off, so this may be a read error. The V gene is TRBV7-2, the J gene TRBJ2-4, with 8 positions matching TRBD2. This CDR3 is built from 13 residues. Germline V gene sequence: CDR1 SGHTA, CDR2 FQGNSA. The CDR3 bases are TGTGTCAGATTGAGCGGGGGCCCCAACATTCAGTACTTC. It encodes CVRLSGGPNIQYF.